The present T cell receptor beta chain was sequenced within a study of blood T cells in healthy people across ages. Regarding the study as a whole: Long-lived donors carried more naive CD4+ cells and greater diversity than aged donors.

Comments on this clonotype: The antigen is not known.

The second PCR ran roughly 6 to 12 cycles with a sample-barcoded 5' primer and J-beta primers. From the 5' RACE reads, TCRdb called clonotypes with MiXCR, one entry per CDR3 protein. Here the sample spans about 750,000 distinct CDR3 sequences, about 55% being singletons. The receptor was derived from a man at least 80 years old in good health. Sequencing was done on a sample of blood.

In DNA, the CDR3 is TGCGCCAGCGGACCAGGACAGGGCGAGGAGACCCAGTACTTC. It codes for CASGPGQGEETQYF. The J gene is TRBJ2-5, the V gene TRBV5-1; 8 positions match TRBD1. The V gene end was trimmed by 7 bases and the J gene end by 5 bases; junction bases not matched to a gene: 10. Germline V gives CDR1 SGHRS, CDR2 YFSETQ. This CDR3 has 14 amino acids.